This paragraph covers one TCR beta chain sequence. The same CDR3 also results from other DNA sequences found in this sample. This sample was included in a study of blood T cell repertoires in COVID-19. The trim removed 3 bases at V and 2 bases at J, leaving 3 bases unmatched. CDR1 KGHSH and CDR2 LQKENI come from the germline V gene. The CDR3 spans 14 residues. Data came from immunoSEQ multiplex PCR; TCRdb stores just in-frame clones and leaves some out. The table shows about 240,000 clones, with about four fifths occurring only once. The chain links TRBV18 to TRBJ1-1; 7 bases fit TRBD1. The sequence was collected from a man aged 25 to 45 who had recovered from COVID-19. The sequenced sample was peripheral blood. In DNA, the CDR3 is TGTGCCAGCTCACCCGGACAGGCTAACACTGAAGCTTTCTTT. Its translation: CASSPGQANTEAFF.